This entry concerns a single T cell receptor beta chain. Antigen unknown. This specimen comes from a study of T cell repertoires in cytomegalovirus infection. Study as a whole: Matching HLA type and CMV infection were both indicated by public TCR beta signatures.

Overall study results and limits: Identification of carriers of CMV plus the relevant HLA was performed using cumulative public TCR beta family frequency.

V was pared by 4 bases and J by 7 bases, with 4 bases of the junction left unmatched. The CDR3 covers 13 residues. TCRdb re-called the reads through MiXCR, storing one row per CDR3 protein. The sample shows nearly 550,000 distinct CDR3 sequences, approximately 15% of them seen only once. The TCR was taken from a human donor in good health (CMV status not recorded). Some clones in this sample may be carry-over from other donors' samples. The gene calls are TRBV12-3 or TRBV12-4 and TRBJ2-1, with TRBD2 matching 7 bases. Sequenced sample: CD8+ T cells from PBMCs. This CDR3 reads CASSWTRGNEQFF. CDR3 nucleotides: TGTGCCAGCAGTTGGACTAGAGGGAATGAGCAGTTCTTC.